This T cell receptor (beta chain) was recorded in a study of Ad26.COV2.S vaccination and SARS-CoV-2 variants (TCRdb year 2021). About the full investigation: Donors in the vaccine arm were drawn from COV1001, a multicentre, randomized, double-blind, placebo-controlled phase I-IIa trial testing Ad26.COV2.S in healthy adults. Throughout the experiments and outcome assessment, investigators stayed blinded to trial group allocation. A total of some 30 samples were included in the TCR-sequenced set, comprising around 19 Ad26.COV2.S vaccine recipients, 5 placebo recipients and 8 SARS-CoV-2 convalescent individuals. Ad26.COV2.S was administered intramuscularly at a dose of 5x10^10 or 1x10^11 viral particles, either as one shot or as two shots given 56 days apart. Sequencing of the TCRbeta repertoire served to evaluate the specificity and breadth of SARS-CoV-2-reactive T cell receptors following Ad26.COV2.S vaccination. Participants in the trial were split at random into five groups of five each, receiving low-dose or high-dose Ad26.COV2.S once or twice, or else placebo on both occasions.

TCRbeta CDR3 regions were sequenced with the immunoSEQ Assay. After extraction, genomic DNA underwent amplification by bias-controlled multiplex PCR, followed by high-throughput sequencing. On the study's bioinformatics: To quantify the absolute abundance of every unique TCRbeta CDR3 region, sequences were collapsed and filtered. T cell fraction was estimated by normalization of TCRbeta template counts to usable DNA, with usable DNA being measured through amplification of reference genes present in all nucleated cells. Repertoire TCRs were annotated as SARS-CoV-2-specific when V gene, CDR3 amino acid sequence and J gene were exactly matched to a known reactive TCR set. The reference SARS-CoV-2 TCR set was obtained from MIRA and was filtered for enrichment in COVID-19-positive ImmuneCODE repertoires, whereby public or cross-reactive TCRs were removed. Based on the MIRA antigens, annotated TCRs were further analysed at the level of specific ORF or position within ORF. Depth was the summed frequency of annotated unique rearrangements, while breadth was defined as annotated unique rearrangements over total unique productive rearrangements. TCR breadth was compared between groups using two-sided Wilcoxon rank-sum tests. Entries here come from immuneACCESS through TCRdb and include only in-frame sequences with V and J called. Some clones fail to appear in such tables; in the studies checked, an unresolved V gene covers under half of the shortfall, and the cause of the remainder is unknown. That table gives V, J and clone size, and the DNA gave D and trimming. The sample table lists around 300,000 clones, about 88% of them with a count of one. The top ten clonotypes cover 6.4% of the sample.

About this clone itself: Its antigen remains unidentified. No clone much larger than this one lies a single base away; base qualities are absent.

Reading from cysteine to phenylalanine, the CDR3 counts 14 amino acids. The sequence is cut down to CDR3 DNA, 42 bases in frame from base 1. The germline V end is reduced by 4 bases and the J end by 3 bases; junction bases left unmatched: 3. CDR1 and CDR2 (SGHRS, YFSETQ) derive from the germline V gene. The sample's treatment or condition label, in plain terms: around 19 received Ad26.COV2.S at low or high dose, single or two shots; 5 received placebo; per-sample allocation not given. Repertoires of vaccine and placebo recipients were sequenced from samples taken on day 63 after the first injection. Between 29 July and 7 August 2020, Cohort 1b enrolled some 25 adults aged 18-55 years at one site in Boston, USA. As a vaccine, Ad26.COV2.S was a replication-incompetent adenovirus type 26 vector that expressed a prefusion-stabilized SARS-CoV-2 spike protein derived from the original Wuhan strain. What the authors observed across the whole study: The authors noted that total T cell responses may have been underestimated by the TCR breadth and depth analyses. Spike-specific TCR breadth was higher in Ad26.COV2.S recipients than in placebo recipients (P = 0.0014). After vaccination, substantial breadth of spike-specific CD8+ and CD4+ T cell responses was reported. The study lacked the statistical power to compare responses across vaccine doses or regimens. Vaccine and placebo recipients had similar non-spike TCR breadth, a finding consistent with the vaccine containing only spike.

This TCR was sampled from a person between 18 and 59 years old who received the Ad26.COV2.S COVID-19 vaccine or a placebo. This specimen consisted of peripheral blood, obtained in a trial of Ad26.COV2.S vaccine versus placebo. The V gene is TRBV5-1 and the J gene is TRBJ2-5; the central 10 bases match TRBD2. The CDR3 protein sequence reads: CASSALAGEETQYF. The DNA reads as follows: TGCGCCAGCAGCGCCCTAGCGGGGGAAGAGACCCAGTACTTC.